The subject of this entry is one TCR beta chain. The antigen remains undetermined. This sample was taken from a study of cytomegalovirus exposure and HLA in healthy donors. Study results and limitations: An analysis was carried out at a later point. It showed that HLA-associated TCR beta chains were more clonally expanded than equally common non-associated chains. Overall, around 150 TCR beta chains were annotated as cytomegalovirus-associated.

The length of the CDR3 is 14 residues. The J segment lost 2 bases and the V segment lost 5 bases, leaving 3 bases of the junction unmatched. Germline values: CDR1 LNHDA, CDR2 SQIVND (reference sequence). It was with 60 Vbeta and 13 Jbeta primers that the PCR ran. The table came from immunoSEQ multiplex PCR; TCRdb's copy has only in-frame clones and leaves some out. The table lists around 100,000 clones, roughly 70% of them singletons. The chain combines TRBV19 with TRBJ1-5; 7 bases are a match to TRBD1. The TCR was taken from a woman aged 25 to 39 in good health and CMV-seronegative. Sequenced: PBMCs. Here the CDR3 reads CASSATGGNQPQHF. As DNA, the CDR3 is TGTGCCAGTAGTGCAACAGGGGGCAATCAGCCCCAGCATTTT.